Each of the 2 T cell receptor beta chains below was sequenced from the same sample in a study of cytomegalovirus exposure and HLA in healthy donors. The study ran its PCR with 60 Vbeta and 13 Jbeta primers. The assay was immunoSEQ multiplex PCR, and TCRdb's table has in-frame clones only and misses some. This table holds tens of thousands of clones, 90% found once. The sequencing input was PBMCs. All receptors come from a woman aged 18-30 years in good health and CMV-seronegative.

This clone was detected a few times. This chain connects TRBV27 to TRBJ2-1; 7 bases are shared with TRBD2. There are 14 residues in the CDR3. The ends lost 6 bases at V and 6 bases at J; junction bases unmatched: 8. CDR1 MNHEY and CDR2 SMNVEV come from the germline V gene (reference sequence). The CDR3 loop reads CASSGWGLLNEQFF. The CDR3 DNA sequence: TGTGCCAGCAGCGGTTGGGGACTACTCAATGAGCAGTTCTTC.

As DNA, the CDR3 is TGTGCCAGCAGTTTAAGGGGGAGGGGAAGTGGGAGAACTGAAGCTTTCTTT. It encodes CASSLRGRGSGRTEAFF. The chain links TRBV28 to TRBJ1-1; D is possibly TRBD1 (6 bases). CDR3 size: 17 residues. Germline V gene lookup returns CDR1 MDHEN and CDR2 SYDVKM. The V end lost 2 bases, the J end lost 5 bases, and 21 bases lay between the germline ends.